Listed here is a single T cell receptor beta chain. Germline loops: CDR1 SGHRS, CDR2 YFSETQ. Trimming pared 3 bases from V and 3 bases from J, leaving 19 bases between. The CDR3 is made up of 16 amino acids. These data come from a study of blood T cell repertoires in COVID-19. Overall study: Acute and convalescent COVID-19 samples came from the United States, Italy and Spain. From T cells, B-cell-depleted T cells, or PBMCs came the material, which was cDNA or gDNA.

Original processing notes: For nucleated cells, counts were estimated from reference gene primer amplification. Produced via immunoSEQ multiplex PCR; TCRdb's table is partial and in-frame only. That table gives V, J and clone size, and the DNA gave D and trimming. The sample gives approximately 28,000 clones, roughly 87% of which show up once; 5% to 6% is in the top ten. Material: peripheral blood. V usage is TRBV5-1 and J usage is TRBJ2-7; a possible D gene is TRBD2 (7 bases). The receptor was derived from a man aged 55 to 69 with active COVID-19. CDR3 in amino acids: CASSSVPTGGSYEQYF. Written as DNA, the CDR3 is TGCGCCAGCAGCTCCGTCCCCACGGGGGGCAGCTACGAGCAGTACTTC.